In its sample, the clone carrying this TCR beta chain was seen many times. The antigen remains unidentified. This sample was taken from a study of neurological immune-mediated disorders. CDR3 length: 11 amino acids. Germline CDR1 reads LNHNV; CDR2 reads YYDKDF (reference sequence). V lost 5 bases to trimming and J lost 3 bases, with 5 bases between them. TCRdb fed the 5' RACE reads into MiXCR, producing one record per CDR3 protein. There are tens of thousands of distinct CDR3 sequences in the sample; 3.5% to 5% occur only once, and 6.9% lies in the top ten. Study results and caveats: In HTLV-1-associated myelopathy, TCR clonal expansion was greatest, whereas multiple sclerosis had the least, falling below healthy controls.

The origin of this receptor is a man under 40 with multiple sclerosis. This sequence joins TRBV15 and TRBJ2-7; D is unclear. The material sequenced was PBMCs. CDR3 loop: CATSPGYEQYV. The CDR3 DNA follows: TGTGCCACCAGCCCAGGCTACGAGCAGTACGTC.